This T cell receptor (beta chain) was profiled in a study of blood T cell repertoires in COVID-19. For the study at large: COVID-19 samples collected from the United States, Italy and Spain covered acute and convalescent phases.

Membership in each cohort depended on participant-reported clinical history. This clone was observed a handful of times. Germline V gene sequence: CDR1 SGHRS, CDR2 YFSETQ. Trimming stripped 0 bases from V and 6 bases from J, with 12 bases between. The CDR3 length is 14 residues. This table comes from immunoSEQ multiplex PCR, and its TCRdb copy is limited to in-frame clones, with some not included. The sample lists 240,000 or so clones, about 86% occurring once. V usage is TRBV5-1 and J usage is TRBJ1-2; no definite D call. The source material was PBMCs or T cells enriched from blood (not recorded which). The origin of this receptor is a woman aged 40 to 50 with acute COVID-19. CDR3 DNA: TGCGCCAGCAGCTTGGGCGGGAACGGCCATGGCTACACCTTC. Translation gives CASSLGGNGHGYTF.